This T cell receptor beta chain was profiled in a study of technical replicates of blood from a handful of donors. Trimming removed 3 bases from V and 6 bases from J, with 9 bases in between. Germline V gene data show CDR1 as MDHEN and CDR2 as SYDVKM. There are 12 residues in the CDR3. TCRdb keeps only in-frame clones here, not all; method: immunoSEQ multiplex PCR. The profile covers 80,000 to 100,000 clones, with 92% appearing a single time and 0.25% to 0.35% taken by the ten largest. The sequence was collected from a human donor in good health. The sample was T cells isolated from PBMCs. This chain connects TRBV28 to TRBJ2-7; D not resolved. CDR3 DNA: TGTGCCAGCAGTTTTTTTACGGGCGAGCAGTACTTC. Protein: CASSFFTGEQYF.